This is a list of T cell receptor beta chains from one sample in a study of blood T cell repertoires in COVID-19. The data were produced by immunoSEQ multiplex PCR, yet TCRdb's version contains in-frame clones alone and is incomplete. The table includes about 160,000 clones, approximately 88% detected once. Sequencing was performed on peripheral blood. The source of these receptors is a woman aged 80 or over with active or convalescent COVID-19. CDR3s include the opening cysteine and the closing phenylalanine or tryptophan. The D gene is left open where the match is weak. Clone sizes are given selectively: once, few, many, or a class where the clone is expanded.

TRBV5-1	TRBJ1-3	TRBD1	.	TGCGCCAGCAGCTTGGAGGGGGCGCGCGGAAACACCATATATTTT	CASSLEGARGNTIYF
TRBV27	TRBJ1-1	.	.	TGTGCCAGCAGCCTCACACCTGAAGCTTTCTTT	CASSLTPEAFF
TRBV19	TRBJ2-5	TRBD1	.	TGTGCCAGTAAACCCATGGGACAGGGGGGATCAGAGACCCAGTACTTC	CASKPMGQGGSETQYF
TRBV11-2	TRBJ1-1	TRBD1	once	TGTGCCAGCAGCCCCCAAGGGGGCCAGAACACTGAAGCTTTCTTT	CASSPQGGQNTEAFF
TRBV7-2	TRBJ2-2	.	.	TGTGCCAGCAGCTCGACAGACACCGGGGAGCTGTTTTTT	CASSSTDTGELFF
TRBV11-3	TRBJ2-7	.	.	TGTGCCAGCAGCTTAGTTATGGGGAGCGTCGGCGAGCAGTACTTC	CASSLVMGSVGEQYF
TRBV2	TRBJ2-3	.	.	TGTGCCAGCAGTGAAGGTGACTGGACTAGCACAGATACGCAGTATTTT	CASSEGDWTSTDTQYF
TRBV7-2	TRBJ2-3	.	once	TGTGCCAGCAGCTTAGCTAACCTAGTAACCGATACGCAGTATTTT	CASSLANLVTDTQYF
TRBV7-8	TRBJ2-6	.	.	TGTGCCAGCCCCTCTCGTAGCTTGTACTCTGGGGCCAACGTCCTGACTTTC	CASPSRSLYSGANVLTF
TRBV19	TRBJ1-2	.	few	TGTGCCAGTATGTCGAACTATGGCTACACCTTC	CASMSNYGYTF
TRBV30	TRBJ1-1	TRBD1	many	TGTGCCTGGAGAGGAGGACAGGGGAGAAGGAACACTGAAGCTTTCTTT	CAWRGGQGRRNTEAFF
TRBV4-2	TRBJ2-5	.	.	TGTGCCAGCAGCCAAGATCATGGGGGGAACCGGGAGACCCAGTACTTC	CASSQDHGGNRETQYF
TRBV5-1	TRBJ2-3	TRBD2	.	TGCGCCAGCAGCTCCCCTAGCGGGATGGAAGGAGATACGCAGTATTTT	CASSSPSGMEGDTQYF
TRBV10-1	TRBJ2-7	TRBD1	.	TGCGCCAGCCTCACGGACAGGGAAGGGGCCTACGAGCAGTACTTC	CASLTDREGAYEQYF
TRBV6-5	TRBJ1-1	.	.	TGTGCCAGCAGCTCTCAGGGGAGGGTTACTGAAGCTTTCTTT	CASSSQGRVTEAFF
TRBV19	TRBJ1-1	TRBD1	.	TGTGCCAGTAGTTTCATCCCGGGACAGAGGGACACTGAAGCTTTCTTT	CASSFIPGQRDTEAFF
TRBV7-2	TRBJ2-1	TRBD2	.	TGTGCCAGCAGCTTACCACTAGCGAGTGGGAATGAGCAGTTCTTC	CASSLPLASGNEQFF
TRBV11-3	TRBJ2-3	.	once	TGTGCCAGCAGCTTCTTCTCAACTAGCACAGATACGCAGTATTTT	CASSFFSTSTDTQYF
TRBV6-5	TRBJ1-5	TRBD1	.	TGTGCCAGCACAAGGGACAGGGATCAGCCCCAGCATTTT	CASTRDRDQPQHF
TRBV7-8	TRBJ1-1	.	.	TGTGCCAGCAGCTACGGGGGAGTGATGAACACTGAAGCTTTCTTT	CASSYGGVMNTEAFF
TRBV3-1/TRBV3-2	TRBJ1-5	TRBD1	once	TGTGCCAGCAGCCAGAAGGACAGGGAACGATCCCAGCATTTT	CASSQKDRERSQHF
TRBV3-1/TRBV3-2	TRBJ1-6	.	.	TGTGCCAGCAGGGGGACACTCAATCGGGGTTCACCCCTCCACTTT	CASRGTLNRGSPLHF
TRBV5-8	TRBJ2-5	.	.	TGTGCCAGCAGCTCCCGGGACAACCACAGGAGAGGAGAGACCCAGTACTTC	CASSSRDNHRRGETQYF
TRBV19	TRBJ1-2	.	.	TGTGCCAGTAGTATAGATGAGGCGGGAGGGCCCTATGGCTACACCTTC	CASSIDEAGGPYGYTF
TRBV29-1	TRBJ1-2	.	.	TGCAGCGTTGAATACAGTAATGGCTACACCTTC	CSVEYSNGYTF
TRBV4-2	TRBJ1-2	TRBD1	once	TGTGCCAGCAGCCGGGACAGGGAGTCCGGCTACACCTTC	CASSRDRESGYTF
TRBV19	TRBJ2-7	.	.	TGTGCCAGTAGTATTGACCGACTGAGCTCCTACGAGCAGTACTTC	CASSIDRLSSYEQYF
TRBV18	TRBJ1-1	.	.	TGTGCCAGCTCACCCGGCCGGGAGAACACTGAAGCTTTCTTT	CASSPGRENTEAFF
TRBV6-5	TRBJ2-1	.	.	TGTGCCATCAACCGTTATGGGGGAGGCAATGAGCAGTTCTTC	CAINRYGGGNEQFF
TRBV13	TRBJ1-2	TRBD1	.	TGTGCCAGCAGCTTTTCTCCGGGACAGGCGGTACCAAACTATGGCTACACCTTC	CASSFSPGQAVPNYGYTF
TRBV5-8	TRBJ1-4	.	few	TGTGCCAGCAGCCTGGGGAGGGGCCCTAATGAAAAACTGTTTTTT	CASSLGRGPNEKLFF
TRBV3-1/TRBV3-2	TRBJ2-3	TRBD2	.	TGTGCCAGCAGCGGACTAGCGGGCACAGATACGCAGTATTTT	CASSGLAGTDTQYF
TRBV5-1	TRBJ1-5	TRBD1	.	TGCGCCAGCAGCTTAGGGGACAGGGTTGGTGGCAATCAGCCCCAGCATTTT	CASSLGDRVGGNQPQHF